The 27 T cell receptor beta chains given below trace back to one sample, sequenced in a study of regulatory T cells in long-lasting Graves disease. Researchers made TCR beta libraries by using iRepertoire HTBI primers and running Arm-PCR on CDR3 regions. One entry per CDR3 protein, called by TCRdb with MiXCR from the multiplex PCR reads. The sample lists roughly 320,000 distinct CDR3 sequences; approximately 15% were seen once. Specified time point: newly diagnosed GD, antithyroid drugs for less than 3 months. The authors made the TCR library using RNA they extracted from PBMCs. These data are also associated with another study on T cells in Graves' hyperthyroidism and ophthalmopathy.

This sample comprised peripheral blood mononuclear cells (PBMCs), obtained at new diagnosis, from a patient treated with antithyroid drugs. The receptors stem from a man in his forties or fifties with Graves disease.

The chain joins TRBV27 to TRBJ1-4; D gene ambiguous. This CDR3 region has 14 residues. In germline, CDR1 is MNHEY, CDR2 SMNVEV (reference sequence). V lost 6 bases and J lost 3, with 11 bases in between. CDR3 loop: CASSPVTANEKLFF. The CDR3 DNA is TGTGCCAGCAGCCCCGTAACAGCTAATGAAAAACTGTTTTTT.

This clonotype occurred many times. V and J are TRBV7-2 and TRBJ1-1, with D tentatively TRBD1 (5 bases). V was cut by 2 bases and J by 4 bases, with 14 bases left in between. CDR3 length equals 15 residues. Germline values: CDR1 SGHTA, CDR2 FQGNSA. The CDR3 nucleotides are TGTGCCAGCAGCTTAAGTCGGAGGGGAGGCACTGAAGCTTTCTTT. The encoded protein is CASSLSRRGGTEAFF. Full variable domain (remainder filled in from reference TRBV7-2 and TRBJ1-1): GAGVSQSPSNKVTEKGKDVELRCDPISGHTALYWYRQSLGQGLEFLIYFQGNSAPDKSGLPSDRFSAERTGGSVSTLTIQRTQQEDSAVYLCASSLSRRGGTEAFFGQGTRLTVV.

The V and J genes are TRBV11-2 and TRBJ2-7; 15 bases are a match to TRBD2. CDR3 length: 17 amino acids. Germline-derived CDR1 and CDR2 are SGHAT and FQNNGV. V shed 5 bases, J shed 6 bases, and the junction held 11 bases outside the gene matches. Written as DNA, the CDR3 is TGTGCCAGCAGCCCGGGGGGAGGACTAGCGGGAGGGTTCGAGCAGTACTTC. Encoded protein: CASSPGGGLAGGFEQYF.

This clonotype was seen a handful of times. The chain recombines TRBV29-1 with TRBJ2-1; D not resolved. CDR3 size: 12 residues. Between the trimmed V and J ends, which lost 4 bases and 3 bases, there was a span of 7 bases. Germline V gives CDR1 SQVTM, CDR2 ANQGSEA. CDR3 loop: CSVVGSYNEQFF. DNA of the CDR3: TGCAGCGTTGTTGGCAGCTACAATGAGCAGTTCTTC.

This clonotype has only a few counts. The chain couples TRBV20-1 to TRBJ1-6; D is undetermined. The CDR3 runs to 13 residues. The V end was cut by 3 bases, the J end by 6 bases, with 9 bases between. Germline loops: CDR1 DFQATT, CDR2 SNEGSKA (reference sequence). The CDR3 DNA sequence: TGCAGTGCTAGTGCGGAGATTAATTCACCCCTCCACTTT. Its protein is CSASAEINSPLHF.

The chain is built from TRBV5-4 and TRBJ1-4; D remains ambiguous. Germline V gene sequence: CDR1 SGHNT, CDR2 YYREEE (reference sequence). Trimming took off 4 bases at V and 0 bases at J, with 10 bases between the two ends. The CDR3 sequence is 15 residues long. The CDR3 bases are TGTGCCAGCAGCCTTACAGTCGCAACTAATGAAAAACTGTTTTTT. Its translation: CASSLTVATNEKLFF.

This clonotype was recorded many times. CDR3 residues: CSALTRQETQYF. The CDR3 DNA is TGCAGTGCTCTTACTAGACAAGAGACCCAGTACTTC. The rearrangement uses TRBV20-1 and TRBJ2-5; maybe TRBD2 (5 bases). Germline CDR1 reads DFQATT; CDR2 reads SNEGSKA (reference sequence). V lost 5 bases and J lost 2, with 9 bases in between. The CDR3 extends over 12 amino acids.

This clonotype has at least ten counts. The CDR3 DNA reads as TGTGCCAGCAGTGATACCCCGGGACAGGGGCTTTATGGCTACACCTTC. This sequence encodes CASSDTPGQGLYGYTF. The rearrangement joins TRBV2 to TRBJ1-2, with 10 nucleotides matching TRBD1. Trimming at V came to 3 bases and at J to 5 bases, leaving 9 bases not matched to a gene. The CDR3 loop spans 16 amino acids. Germline V gene lookup returns CDR1 SNHLY and CDR2 FYNNEI.

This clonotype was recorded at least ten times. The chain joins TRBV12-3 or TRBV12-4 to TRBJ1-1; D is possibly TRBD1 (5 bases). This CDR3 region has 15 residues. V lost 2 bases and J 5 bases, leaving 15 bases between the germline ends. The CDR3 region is CASSLPPGGVTEAFF. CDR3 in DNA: TGTGCCAGCAGTTTACCCCCGGGGGGTGTAACTGAAGCTTTCTTT.

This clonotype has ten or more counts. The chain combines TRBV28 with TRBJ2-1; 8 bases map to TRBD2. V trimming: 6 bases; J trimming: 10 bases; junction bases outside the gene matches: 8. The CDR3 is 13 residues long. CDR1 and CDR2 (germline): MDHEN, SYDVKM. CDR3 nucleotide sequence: TGTGCCAGCAGAAGCGGGGGCTGGGAGGAGCAGTTCTTC. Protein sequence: CASRSGGWEEQFF.

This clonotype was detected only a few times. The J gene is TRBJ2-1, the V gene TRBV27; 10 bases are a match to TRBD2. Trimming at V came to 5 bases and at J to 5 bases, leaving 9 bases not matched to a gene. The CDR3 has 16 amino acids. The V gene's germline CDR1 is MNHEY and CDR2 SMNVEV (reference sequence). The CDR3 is CASSPIAGGPHNEQFF. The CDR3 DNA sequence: TGTGCCAGCAGTCCGATAGCGGGGGGCCCTCACAATGAGCAGTTCTTC.

CDR3 residues: CASSVSKGGYTF. As DNA, the CDR3 is TGTGCCAGCAGCGTTAGTAAGGGCGGCTACACCTTC. The V gene is TRBV7-8, the J gene TRBJ1-2, with D hard to call. CDR3 length equals 12 residues. The germline V gene encodes CDR1 SGHVS and CDR2 FQNEAQ. V lost 5 bases to trimming and J lost 8 bases, with 12 bases between them.

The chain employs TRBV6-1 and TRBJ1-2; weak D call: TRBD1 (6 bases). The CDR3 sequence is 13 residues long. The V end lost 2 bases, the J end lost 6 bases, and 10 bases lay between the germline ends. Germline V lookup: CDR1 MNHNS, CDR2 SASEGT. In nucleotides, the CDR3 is TGTGCCAGCAGTGAAAAGGGGGTAAATGGCTACACCTTC. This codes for CASSEKGVNGYTF.

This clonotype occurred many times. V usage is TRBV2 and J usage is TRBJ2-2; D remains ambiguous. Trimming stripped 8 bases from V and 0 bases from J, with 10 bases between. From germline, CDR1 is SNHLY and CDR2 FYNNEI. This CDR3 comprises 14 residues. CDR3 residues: CASVGLTNTGELFF. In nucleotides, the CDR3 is TGTGCCAGCGTGGGGTTAACGAACACCGGGGAGCTGTTTTTT. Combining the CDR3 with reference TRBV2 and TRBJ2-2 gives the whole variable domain EPEVTQTPSHQVTQMGQEVILRCVPISNHLYFYWYRQILGQKVEFLVSFYNNEISEKSEIFDDQFSVERPDGSNFTLKIRSTKLEDSAMYFCASVGLTNTGELFFGEGSRLTVL.

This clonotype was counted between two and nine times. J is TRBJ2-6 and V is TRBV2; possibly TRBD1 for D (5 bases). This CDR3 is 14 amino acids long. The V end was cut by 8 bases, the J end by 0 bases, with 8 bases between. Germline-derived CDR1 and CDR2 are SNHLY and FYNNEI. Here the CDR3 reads CASSGHSGANVLTF. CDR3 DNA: TGTGCCAGCTCAGGGCACTCTGGGGCCAACGTCCTGACTTTC.

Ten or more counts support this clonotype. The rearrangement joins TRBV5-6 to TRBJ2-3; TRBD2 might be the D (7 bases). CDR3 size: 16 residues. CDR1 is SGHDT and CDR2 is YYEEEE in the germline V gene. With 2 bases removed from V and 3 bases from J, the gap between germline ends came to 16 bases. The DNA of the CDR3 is TGTGCCAGCAGCTTTGAAGGGGGGGCAAGGACAGATACGCAGTATTTT. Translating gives CASSFEGGARTDTQYF.

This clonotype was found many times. The CDR3 nucleotides read TGCAGCGTCCGCGGGACTAGCGGGGGGACTAGCACAGATACGCAGTATTTT. Translating gives CSVRGTSGGTSTDTQYF. The genes are TRBV29-1 and TRBJ2-3; 15 nucleotides line up with TRBD2. The CDR3 contains 17 residues. The trim removed 6 bases at V and 0 bases at J, leaving 7 bases unmatched. The germline V gene encodes CDR1 SQVTM and CDR2 ANQGSEA.

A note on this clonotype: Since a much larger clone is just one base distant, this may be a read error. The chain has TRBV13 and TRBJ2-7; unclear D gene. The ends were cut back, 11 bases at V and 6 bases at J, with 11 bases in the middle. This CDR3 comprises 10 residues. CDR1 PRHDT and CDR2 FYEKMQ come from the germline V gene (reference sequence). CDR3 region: CAGKALEQYF. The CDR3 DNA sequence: TGTGCCGGCAAGGCTCTCGAGCAGTACTTC. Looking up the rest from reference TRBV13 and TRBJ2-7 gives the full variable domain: AAGVIQSPRHLIKEKRETATLKCYPIPRHDTVYWYQQGPGQDPQFLISFYEKMQSDKGSIPDRFSAQQFSDYHSELNMSSLELGDSALYFCAGKALEQYFGPGTRLTVT.

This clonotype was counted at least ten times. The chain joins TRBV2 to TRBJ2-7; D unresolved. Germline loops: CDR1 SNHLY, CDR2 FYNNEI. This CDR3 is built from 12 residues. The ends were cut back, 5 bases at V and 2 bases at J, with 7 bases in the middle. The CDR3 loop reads CASSILTYEQYF. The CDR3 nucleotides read TGTGCCAGCAGTATCCTTACCTACGAGCAGTACTTC.

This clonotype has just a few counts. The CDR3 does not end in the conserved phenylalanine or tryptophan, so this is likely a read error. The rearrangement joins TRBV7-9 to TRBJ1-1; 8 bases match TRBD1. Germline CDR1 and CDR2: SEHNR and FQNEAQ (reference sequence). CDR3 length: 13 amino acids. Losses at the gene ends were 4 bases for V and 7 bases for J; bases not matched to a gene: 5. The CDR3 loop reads CASSSQGEGEAFS. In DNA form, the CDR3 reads TGTGCCAGCAGCTCACAGGGGGAGGGTGAAGCTTTCTCT.

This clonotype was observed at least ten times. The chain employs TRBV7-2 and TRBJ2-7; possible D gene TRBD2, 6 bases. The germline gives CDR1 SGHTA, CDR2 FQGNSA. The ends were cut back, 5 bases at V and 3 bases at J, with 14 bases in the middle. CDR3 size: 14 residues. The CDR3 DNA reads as TGTGCCAGCAGCACCGGGACTGGCTACTACGAGCAGTACTTC. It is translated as CASSTGTGYYEQYF.

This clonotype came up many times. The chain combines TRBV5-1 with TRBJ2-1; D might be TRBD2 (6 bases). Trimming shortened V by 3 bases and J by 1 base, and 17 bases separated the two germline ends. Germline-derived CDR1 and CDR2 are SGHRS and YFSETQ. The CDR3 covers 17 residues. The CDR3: CASSSQVQSGSYNEQFF. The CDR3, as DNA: TGCGCCAGCAGCTCCCAAGTTCAAAGCGGGTCCTACAATGAGCAGTTCTTC.

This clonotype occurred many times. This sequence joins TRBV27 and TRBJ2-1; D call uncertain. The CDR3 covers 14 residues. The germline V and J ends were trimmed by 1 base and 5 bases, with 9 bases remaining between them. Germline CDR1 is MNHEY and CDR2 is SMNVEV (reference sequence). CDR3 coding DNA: TGTGCCAGCAGTTTATTTGGCAGTGACAATGAGCAGTTCTTC. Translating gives CASSLFGSDNEQFF.

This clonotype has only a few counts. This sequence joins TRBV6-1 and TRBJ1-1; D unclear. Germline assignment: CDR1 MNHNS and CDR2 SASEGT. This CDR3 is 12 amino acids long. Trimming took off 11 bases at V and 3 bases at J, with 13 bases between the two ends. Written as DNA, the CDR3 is TGTGCCGCACGACTTGAGGACACTGAAGCTTTCTTT. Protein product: CAARLEDTEAFF.

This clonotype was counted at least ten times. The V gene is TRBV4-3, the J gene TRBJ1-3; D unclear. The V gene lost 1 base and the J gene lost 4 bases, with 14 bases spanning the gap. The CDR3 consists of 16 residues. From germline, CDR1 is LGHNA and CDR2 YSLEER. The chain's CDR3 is CASSQGSRPGGNTIYF. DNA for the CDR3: TGCGCCAGCAGCCAAGGAAGCAGGCCGGGAGGAAACACCATATATTTT.

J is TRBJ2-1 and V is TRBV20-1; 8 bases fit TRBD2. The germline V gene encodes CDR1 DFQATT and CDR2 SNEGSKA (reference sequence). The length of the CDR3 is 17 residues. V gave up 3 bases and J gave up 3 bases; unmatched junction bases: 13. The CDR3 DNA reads TGCAGTGCTAGCGGTAGCGGGGAGTCCTTGATCTACAATGAGCAGTTCTTC. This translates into CSASGSGESLIYNEQFF.

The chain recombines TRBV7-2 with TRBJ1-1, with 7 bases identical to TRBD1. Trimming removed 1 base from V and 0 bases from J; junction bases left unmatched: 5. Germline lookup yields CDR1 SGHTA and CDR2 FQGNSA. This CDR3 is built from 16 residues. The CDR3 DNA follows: TGTGCCAGCAGCTTAGTAGGGGGCGGTGTGAACACTGAAGCTTTCTTT. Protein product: CASSLVGGGVNTEAFF.